This TCR beta chain derives from a study of spatial heterogeneity in lung cancer. Every TCR cDNA molecule bore a unique molecular identifier. MiXCR was run by TCRdb on the 5' RACE reads, yielding one entry per CDR3 protein. The data hold some 2,700 distinct CDR3 sequences, with 20% to 30% observed a single time. The CDR3 extends over 14 amino acids. Germline V gene data show CDR1 as LGHDT and CDR2 as YNNKEL (reference sequence). V gave up 4 bases and J gave up 5 bases, with 15 bases separating them. Indicated time point: sample taken at primary tumor resection. No cells were sorted before sequencing. The whole RNA sequenced was extracted from tumor, nontumor lung or frozen PBMC. Study findings and constraints: For expanded intratumoral alpha and beta TCRs, counts tracked tumor mutation counts. Estimated coverage of tumor T cells was roughly 6.4% for alpha and about 13% for beta chains.

Comment on this clonotype: The target antigen is unknown.

The chain carries TRBV3-1 and TRBJ2-7; perhaps TRBD1 as D (6 bases). The origin of this receptor is a female donor with early-stage non-small cell lung cancer. The specimen comprised lung tumor tissue, sampled at surgery. The chain's CDR3 is CASSPIGQFNEQYF. The DNA for the CDR3 is TGTGCCAGCAGCCCGATCGGACAGTTTAACGAGCAGTACTTC.